The 32 T cell receptor beta chains reported below all come from one sample, sequenced in a study of somatic mutations in cytotoxic T cells in rheumatoid arthritis. Produced via immunoSEQ multiplex PCR; TCRdb's table is partial and in-frame only. The profile shows roughly 20,000 clones, 65% to 70% of them singletons. Material: CD8+ T cells sorted from blood. The receptors were sampled from an adult with rheumatoid arthritis.

This clone was seen a single time. V usage is TRBV27 and J usage is TRBJ2-1; TRBD2 matches 9 bases. Per the germline V gene, CDR1 is MNHEY and CDR2 is SMNVEV (reference sequence). The J segment lost 4 bases and the V segment lost 6 bases, leaving 10 bases of the junction unmatched. The CDR3 runs 16 residues. The CDR3 here is CASSLGSGGSYNEQFF. CDR3 DNA sequence: TGTGCCAGCAGCCTAGGTAGCGGGGGATCGTACAATGAGCAGTTCTTC.

This clone was detected only a few times. The gene calls are TRBV7-2 and TRBJ1-5, with TRBD1 as a possible D gene (5 bases). The CDR3 sequence is 15 residues long. V was trimmed by 2 bases and J by 5 bases, leaving 13 bases between them. The germline CDR1 and CDR2 sequences are SGHTA and FQGNSA. CDR3 in amino acids: CASSLRGEEDQPQHF. CDR3 coding DNA: TGTGCCAGCAGCTTAAGAGGGGAAGAGGATCAGCCCCAGCATTTT.

This clone ranks as medium-sized. The chain recombines TRBV19 with TRBJ2-7, with 7 bases that match TRBD1. Germline CDR1 and CDR2: LNHDA and SQIVND (reference sequence). The CDR3 runs 14 residues. The V and J ends lost 1 base and 0 bases, in that order; junction bases with no gene match: 0. CDR3 DNA: TGTGCCAGTAGTATAGGGACAGGCTCCTACGAGCAGTACTTC. Amino acids: CASSIGTGSYEQYF.

This chain uses TRBV7-8 with TRBJ2-3; 8 bases map to TRBD2. The CDR3 has 20 amino acids. Germline CDR1 is SGHVS and CDR2 is FQNEAQ. After removal of 0 bases from V and 2 bases from J, the junction contained 16 bases not matched to a gene. The CDR3 DNA sequence: TGTGCCAGCAGCTTAGCGCTCGACAGCGGGGGAGGGGACTACACAGATACGCAGTATTTT. Translation: CASSLALDSGGGDYTDTQYF. The whole variable domain, remainder taken from reference TRBV7-8 and TRBJ2-3, is GAGVSQSPRYKVAKRGQDVALRCDPISGHVSLFWYQQALGQGPEFLTYFQNEAQLDKSGLPSDRFFAERPEGSVSTLKIQRTQQEDSAVYLCASSLALDSGGGDYTDTQYFGPGTRLTVL.

J is TRBJ2-7 and V is TRBV27; D is unresolved. V was pared by 6 bases and J by 2 bases, with 14 bases between. The length of the CDR3 is 14 residues. Germline V lookup: CDR1 MNHEY, CDR2 SMNVEV (reference sequence). The chain's CDR3 is CASSVGGGAYEQYF. The DNA of the CDR3 is TGTGCCAGCAGCGTCGGTGGCGGAGCCTACGAGCAGTACTTC.

The gene calls are TRBV4-3 and TRBJ1-1; maybe TRBD1 (5 bases). This CDR3 has 15 residues. The V end lost 0 bases, the J end lost 2 bases, and 10 bases lay between the germline ends. Germline V gene sequence: CDR1 LGHNA, CDR2 YSLEER. CDR3: CASSQDPRGNTEAFF. The CDR3 DNA reads TGCGCCAGCAGCCAAGATCCTAGGGGAAACACTGAAGCTTTCTTT.

The rearrangement links TRBV7-9 to TRBJ2-7; 8 bases are shared with TRBD2. The length of the CDR3 is 18 residues. Trimming at V came to 6 bases and at J to 2 bases, leaving 18 bases not matched to a gene. The V gene's germline CDR1 is SEHNR and CDR2 FQNEAQ (reference sequence). Here the CDR3 reads CASSQPTSGTRGPYEQYF. For the CDR3, the DNA is TGTGCCAGCAGTCAACCAACCTCCGGGACTAGGGGCCCCTACGAGCAGTACTTC.

The CDR3 region has the DNA TGTGCCAGTAGTATATATGGGAACACTGAAGCTTTCTTT. Protein sequence: CASSIYGNTEAFF. J is TRBJ1-1 and V is TRBV19; no clear D. The CDR3 consists of 13 residues. Germline lookup yields CDR1 LNHDA and CDR2 SQIVND (reference sequence). Trimming took 2 bases from V and 1 from J, leaving 5 bases between them.

In its sample, this clone ranks as medium-sized. The CDR3 DNA follows: TGTGCCAGCAGCCAACAGGGGGAGAGCGAAAAACTGTTTTTT. This encodes CASSQQGESEKLFF. The genes are TRBV6-6 and TRBJ1-4, with 8 bases matching TRBD1. CDR1 is MNHNY and CDR2 is SVGAGI in the germline V gene (reference sequence). The CDR3 runs 14 residues. V shed 6 bases, J shed 8 bases, and the junction held 8 bases outside the gene matches.

This chain joins TRBV7-2 and TRBJ2-7; unclear D gene. Trimming took 1 base from V and 1 from J, leaving 8 bases between them. CDR1 SGHTA and CDR2 FQGNSA come from the germline V gene. This CDR3 spans 14 amino acids. The CDR3 coding sequence is TGTGCCAGCAGCTTAGAGTCTCGGTCCTACGAGCAGTACTTC. Translation: CASSLESRSYEQYF.

This clone was observed a handful of times. The chain carries TRBV7-9 and TRBJ2-1; TRBD1 agrees at 9 bases. CDR1 is SEHNR, CDR2 FQNEAQ, per germline (reference sequence). CDR3 length: 14 residues. V dropped 3 bases and J dropped 6; count of bases not matched to a gene: 3. CDR3 in DNA: TGTGCCAGCAGCTTGGGACAGGGACCCAATGAGCAGTTCTTC. Translated, it gives CASSLGQGPNEQFF.

The rearrangement uses TRBV2 and TRBJ2-7; D is possibly TRBD2 (6 bases). Trimming left V 0 bases short and J 4 bases short, with 13 bases between. Germline CDR1 reads SNHLY; CDR2 reads FYNNEI. The CDR3 runs 15 residues. The CDR3 protein is CASSEAGTSKYEQYF. The DNA of the CDR3 is TGTGCCAGCAGTGAAGCGGGGACTTCGAAGTACGAGCAGTACTTC.

The chain recombines TRBV6-1 with TRBJ2-7, with D perhaps matching TRBD2 (7 bases). The CDR3 is 8 residues long. CDR1 MNHNS and CDR2 SASEGT come from the germline V gene. CDR3 in DNA: TGTGCCAGCCTAAAGGGGGGGGTC. Amino acid sequence: CASLKGGV.

The rearrangement uses TRBV27 and TRBJ1-2; no clear D. Germline CDR1 and CDR2: MNHEY and SMNVEV (reference sequence). Trimming left V 3 bases short and J 10 bases short, with 15 bases between. The CDR3 contains 13 residues. The CDR3 DNA reads TGTGCCAGCAGTTTTACGGGCCTAACTGACTACACCTTC. Translating it yields CASSFTGLTDYTF.

This clone has more than one count but fewer than ten. The CDR3 DNA sequence: TGTGCCAGCAGTACGGATATGAACACCGGGGAGCTGTTTTTT. This gives the protein CASSTDMNTGELFF. This chain joins TRBV6-4 and TRBJ2-2; D gene unclear. Trimming left V 5 bases short and J 1 base short, with 8 bases between. CDR3 size: 14 residues. The germline gives CDR1 MRHNA, CDR2 SNTAGT.

This chain links TRBV11-3 with TRBJ1-1, with D perhaps matching TRBD1 (5 bases). V lost 0 bases, J lost 1 base, and 9 bases lay in between. Germline assignment: CDR1 SGHNT and CDR2 YENEEA. The length of the CDR3 is 15 residues. CDR3 region: CASSLESRENTEAFF. CDR3 coding DNA: TGTGCCAGCAGCTTAGAATCCAGGGAGAACACTGAAGCTTTCTTT.

The chain links TRBV19 to TRBJ2-3; perhaps D is TRBD1 or TRBD2 (5 bases each). V shed 5 bases and J shed 3 bases, with 12 bases lying between them. This CDR3 is 14 amino acids long. Per the germline V gene, CDR1 is LNHDA and CDR2 is SQIVND (reference sequence). The CDR3 here is CASSPGWGTDTQYF. The CDR3 bases are TGTGCCAGTAGTCCGGGCTGGGGGACAGATACGCAGTATTTT.

This clone has just a few counts. This rearrangement joins TRBV14 to TRBJ2-3, with unresolved D. The V and J ends lost 0 bases and 1 base respectively, with 8 bases between them. Germline V gives CDR1 SGHDN, CDR2 FVKESK. The CDR3 length is 15 residues. The DNA for the CDR3 is TGTGCCAGCAGCCAAGATCGGATTGGCACAGATACGCAGTATTTT. Amino acids: CASSQDRIGTDTQYF.

The chain links TRBV4-1 to TRBJ1-1, with D hard to call. V was shortened by 6 bases and J by 1 base, with 6 bases between the two germline ends. Germline assignment: CDR1 MGHRA and CDR2 YSYEKL. CDR3 size: 12 residues. In nucleotides, the CDR3 is TGCGCCAGCAGGAATGGGAACACTGAAGCTTTCTTT. Protein: CASRNGNTEAFF.

The chain links TRBV5-6 to TRBJ2-7; D gene uncertain. Germline V gene lookup returns CDR1 SGHDT and CDR2 YYEEEE. The V gene lost 0 bases and the J gene lost 4 bases, with 8 bases spanning the gap. The CDR3 is 13 residues long. The CDR3 spells CASSLEVPYEQYF. The CDR3 nucleotides are TGTGCCAGCAGCTTGGAAGTACCTTACGAGCAGTACTTC.

The chain is built from TRBV6-1 and TRBJ2-7; tentative D call: TRBD1 (5 bases). This CDR3 contains 13 residues. Germline V CDR1 and CDR2: MNHNS, SASEGT. Trimming removed 7 bases from V and 3 bases from J, with 13 bases in between. The CDR3 is CASILDSLYEQYF. DNA for the CDR3: TGTGCCAGCATCTTAGACAGTCTCTACGAGCAGTACTTC.

There are a few counts of this clone. The rearrangement uses TRBV7-8 and TRBJ2-7, with D hard to call. This CDR3 contains 14 residues. Germline V gives CDR1 SGHVS, CDR2 FQNEAQ. V lost 5 bases and J 3 bases, leaving 14 bases between the germline ends. As DNA, the CDR3 is TGTGCCAGCAGCAAAGGTGCCTACTACTACGAGCAGTACTTC. This codes for CASSKGAYYYEQYF.

The chain carries TRBV7-9 and TRBJ2-1; D remains unclear. The CDR3 is 11 amino acids. Per the germline V gene, CDR1 is SEHNR and CDR2 is FQNEAQ (reference sequence). V shed 7 bases and J shed 4 bases, with 5 bases lying between them. The CDR3 sequence: CASKGYNEQFF. CDR3 DNA: TGTGCCAGCAAGGGTTACAATGAGCAGTTCTTC. Together with reference TRBV7-9 and TRBJ2-1, the CDR3 gives the full variable domain: DTGVSQNPRHKITKRGQNVTFRCDPISEHNRLYWYRQTLGQGPEFLTYFQNEAQLEKSRLLSDRFSAERPKGSFSTLEIQRTEQGDSAMYLCASKGYNEQFFGPGTRLTVL.

Only one count was recorded for this clone. The chain couples TRBV9 to TRBJ1-1; D remains unclear. The V and J ends lost 3 bases and 1 base respectively, with 7 bases between them. This CDR3 region has 13 residues. Germline loops: CDR1 SGDLS, CDR2 YYNGEE. The CDR3 loop is CASSGSENTEAFF. The CDR3 region has the DNA TGTGCCAGCAGCGGCTCGGAGAACACTGAAGCTTTCTTT.

The chain uses TRBV11-2 and TRBJ1-1; 8 bases map to TRBD1. After removal of 5 bases from V and 6 bases from J, the junction contained 8 bases not matched to a gene. The CDR3 has 14 residues. Germline loops: CDR1 SGHAT, CDR2 FQNNGV. The CDR3 protein is CASSPPRGLPEAFF. Here the CDR3 DNA reads TGTGCCAGCAGCCCGCCCAGGGGGCTACCTGAAGCTTTCTTT.

V gene TRBV5-8 combines with J gene TRBJ2-1; 8 bases map to TRBD1. The CDR3 spans 13 residues. V trimming: 0 bases; J trimming: 9 bases; junction bases outside the gene matches: 2. Germline CDR1 SGHTS, CDR2 YDEGEE. CDR3 loop: CASSLGTGLEQFF. CDR3 coding DNA: TGTGCCAGCAGCTTGGGGACAGGGCTTGAGCAGTTCTTC.

The chain links TRBV7-6 to TRBJ2-3; 15 bases fit TRBD2. Trimming took 4 bases from V and 1 from J; bases not matched to a gene: 9. The CDR3 consists of 19 residues. From germline, CDR1 is SGHVS and CDR2 FNYEAQ. The CDR3 loop reads CASSSWTSGGAGGTDTQYF. For the CDR3, the DNA is TGTGCCAGCAGCTCCTGGACTAGCGGGGGGGCTGGGGGCACAGATACGCAGTATTTT.

The chain combines TRBV5-6 with TRBJ2-7, with TRBD1 matching over 9 bases. This CDR3 has 12 amino acids. Germline trimming cut 4 bases from V and 8 bases from J; bases unmatched to any gene: 4. The germline CDR1 and CDR2 sequences are SGHDT and YYEEEE. CDR3 coding DNA: TGTGCCAGCAGCGTTGACAGGGGGAAGCAGTACTTC. Residues: CASSVDRGKQYF. The full variable domain, completed using reference TRBV5-6 and TRBJ2-7, is DAGVTQSPTHLIKTRGQQVTLRCSPKSGHDTVSWYQQALGQGPQFIFQYYEEEERQRGNFPDRFSGHQFPNYSSELNVNALLLGDSALYLCASSVDRGKQYFGPGTRLTVT.

The chain has TRBV28 and TRBJ1-2; D is perhaps TRBD1 (6 bases). V lost 4 bases and J lost 4, with 16 bases in between. The CDR3 covers 15 residues. From germline, CDR1 is MDHEN and CDR2 SYDVKM. The CDR3 loop is CASSSQLGGGYGYTF. The CDR3 nucleotides read TGTGCCAGCAGTTCCCAACTAGGAGGGGGCTATGGCTACACCTTC.

V usage is TRBV29-1 and J usage is TRBJ2-7, with 7 bases that match TRBD1. CDR1 SQVTM and CDR2 ANQGSEA come from the germline V gene. This CDR3 contains 13 residues. V gave up 6 bases and J gave up 0 bases; unmatched junction bases: 5. The CDR3 sequence is CSVVGDSSYEQYF. The CDR3 nucleotides read TGCAGCGTCGTTGGGGACAGCTCCTACGAGCAGTACTTC.

The V and J genes are TRBV5-8 and TRBJ2-5, with 8 bases aligning to TRBD1. With 4 bases clipped from V and 2 bases from J, the junction kept 7 bases outside the gene matches. This CDR3 comprises 15 residues. The V gene's germline CDR1 is SGHTS and CDR2 YDEGEE. The CDR3 loop is CASSLWTGRQETQYF. The CDR3, as DNA: TGTGCCAGCAGCCTATGGACAGGGCGGCAAGAGACCCAGTACTTC.

The chain links TRBV7-8 to TRBJ2-2; D is undetermined. The germline CDR1 and CDR2 sequences are SGHVS and FQNEAQ. Trimming stripped 1 base from V and 3 bases from J, with 6 bases between. The CDR3 is 14 amino acids. CDR3 residues: CASSLEQDTGELFF. CDR3 sequence (DNA): TGTGCCAGCAGCTTAGAGCAAGACACCGGGGAGCTGTTTTTT. Using reference TRBV7-8 and TRBJ2-2 for the parts outside the CDR3, the full variable domain is GAGVSQSPRYKVAKRGQDVALRCDPISGHVSLFWYQQALGQGPEFLTYFQNEAQLDKSGLPSDRFFAERPEGSVSTLKIQRTQQEDSAVYLCASSLEQDTGELFFGEGSRLTVL.